The 5 T cell receptor beta chains below were found in one sample sequenced in a study of T cell responses to AZD1222 COVID-19 vaccine. TCRdb keeps only in-frame clones here, not all; method: immunoSEQ multiplex PCR. The sample shows over 95,000 clones, roughly 90% of them seen only once. The sequencing here drew on peripheral blood, taken on day 0 of AZD1222 vaccination. These receptors were obtained from an adult in good health.

The gene calls are TRBV28 and TRBJ1-1; tentatively, D is TRBD1 (5 bases). V lost 9 bases and J 4 bases, leaving 21 bases between the germline ends. The CDR3 runs to 15 residues. The germline V gene has CDR1 MDHEN and CDR2 SYDVKM. CDR3: CASRLPLAGGTEAFF. As DNA, the CDR3 is TGTGCCAGTAGACTGCCCCTGGCGGGGGGCACTGAAGCTTTCTTT.

The rearrangement joins TRBV6-5 to TRBJ2-7, with 7 bases identical to TRBD2. V dropped 9 bases and J dropped 4; count of bases not matched to a gene: 6. CDR3 length: 12 residues. The germline gives CDR1 MNHEY, CDR2 SVGAGI. CDR3 in amino acids: CASTGTTYEQYF. CDR3 nucleotide sequence: TGTGCCAGTACGGGGACTACTTACGAGCAGTACTTC.

The rearrangement joins TRBV27 to TRBJ2-1; D perhaps matches TRBD1 (7 bases). Trimming removed 3 bases from V and 2 bases from J, with 11 bases in between. Germline assignment: CDR1 MNHEY and CDR2 SMNVEV (reference sequence). The CDR3 contains 15 residues. The CDR3 spells CASSFQGGPYNEQFF. CDR3 in DNA: TGTGCCAGCAGTTTCCAGGGGGGACCCTACAATGAGCAGTTCTTC.

The chain uses TRBV2 and TRBJ1-4; D ambiguous. In germline, CDR1 is SNHLY, CDR2 FYNNEI. V was clipped by 4 bases and J by 12 bases, with 12 bases between them. This CDR3 region has 12 residues. As DNA, the CDR3 is TGTGCCAGCAGTGGGGAGGGTAGAGAACTGTTTTTT. This translates into CASSGEGRELFF.

V gene TRBV7-3 combines with J gene TRBJ2-2, with D unresolved. Between the trimmed V and J ends, which lost 6 bases and 7 bases, there was a span of 12 bases. The V gene's germline CDR1 is SGHTA and CDR2 FQGTGA. This CDR3 comprises 13 residues. The CDR3 bases are TGTGCCAGCAGTAGGGATGTTAGCGGGGAGCTGTTTTTT. This encodes CASSRDVSGELFF.